The entry that follows covers one T cell receptor (beta chain) sequence. The data were obtained in a study of shared clonotypes between healthy human individuals. Looked up from germline, CDR1 is SGHAT and CDR2 is FQNNGV. V was cut by 1 base and J by 4 bases, with 6 bases left in between. The CDR3 runs to 13 residues. Method: immunoSEQ multiplex PCR; TCRdb's copy keeps in-frame clones and lacks some. This sample has around 450,000 clones, with 79% found just once. The receptor was derived from a woman aged 40 to 55 in good health. Some clones in this sample may be carry-over from other donors' samples. The chain joins TRBV11-2 to TRBJ2-3; D gene unclear. Sequencing used PBMCs. For the CDR3, the DNA is TGTGCCAGCAGCTTAGGTTTCTCAGATACGCAGTATTTT. Protein sequence: CASSLGFSDTQYF.